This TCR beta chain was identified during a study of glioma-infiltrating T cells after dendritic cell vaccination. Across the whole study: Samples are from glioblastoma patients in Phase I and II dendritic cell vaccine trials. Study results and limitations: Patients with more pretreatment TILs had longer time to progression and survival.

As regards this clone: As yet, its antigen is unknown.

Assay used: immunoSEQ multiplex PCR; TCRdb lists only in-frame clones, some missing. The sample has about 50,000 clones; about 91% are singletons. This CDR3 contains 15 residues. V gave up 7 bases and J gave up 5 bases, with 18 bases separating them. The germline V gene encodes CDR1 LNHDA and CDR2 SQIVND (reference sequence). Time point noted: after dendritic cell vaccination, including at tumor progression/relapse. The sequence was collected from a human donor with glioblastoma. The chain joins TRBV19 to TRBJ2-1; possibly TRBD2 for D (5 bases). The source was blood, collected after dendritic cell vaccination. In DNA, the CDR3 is TGTGCCAGTACCGACTTGAGGTCCGGGGACAATGAGCAGTTCTTC. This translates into CASTDLRSGDNEQFF. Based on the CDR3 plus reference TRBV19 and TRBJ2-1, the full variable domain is DGGITQSPKYLFRKEGQNVTLSCEQNLNHDAMYWYRQDPGQGLRLIYYSQIVNDFQKGDIAEGYSVSREKKESFPLTVTSAQKNPTAFYLCASTDLRSGDNEQFFGPGTRLTVL.